These T cell receptor beta chains were read from a single sample in a study of blood T cell repertoires in COVID-19. Generated by immunoSEQ multiplex PCR, the TCRdb table keeps only in-frame clones and is missing some. Of under 50,000 clones listed, less than 70% are singletons. Sequencing used peripheral blood. These receptors were obtained from an elderly man with acute or convalescent COVID-19. The CDR3 runs from the conserved cysteine through the conserved F or W. D genes are given only for firm matches. Expanded clones get a size class; other rows say once, few or many, or leave the size out.

D	V	size	J	DNA	CDR3
TRBD2	TRBV19	-	TRBJ2-7	TGTGCCAGTAGTATGGGGCACAGCGGGAGGATATACGAGCAGTACTTC	CASSMGHSGRIYEQYF
TRBD1	TRBV7-2	-	TRBJ1-6	TGTGCCAGCAGCTACGGGACAGCAAATTCACCCCTCCACTTT	CASSYGTANSPLHF
-	TRBV3-1/TRBV3-2	-	TRBJ2-7	TGTGCCAGCAGCCAAGGTGTGACTACTCACTACTTC	CASSQGVTTHYF
TRBD2	TRBV7-9	-	TRBJ2-1	TGTGCCAGCAGCCACGGGTGGGGGGGCTACAATGAGCAGTTCTTC	CASSHGWGGYNEQFF
-	TRBV3-1/TRBV3-2	-	TRBJ1-3	TGTGCCAGCAGCCAAGATTCGGGGGGTGGAAACACCATATATTTT	CASSQDSGGGNTIYF
-	TRBV6-5	-	TRBJ2-6	TGTGCCAGCAGTTTTTTTACAGGCTCTGGGGCCAACGTCCTGACTTTC	CASSFFTGSGANVLTF
TRBD2	TRBV13	-	TRBJ2-7	TGTGCCAGCAGCCCGGGACTAGACCATAACGAGCAGTACTTC	CASSPGLDHNEQYF
TRBD1	TRBV12-5	few	TRBJ2-7	TGTGCTAGTGGTTCACCCCGGGACAGACTCTCCTACGAGCAGTACTTC	CASGSPRDRLSYEQYF
TRBD1	TRBV6-6	-	TRBJ2-1	TGTGCCAGCAGTTCCAGGACAGGGGGCTTGTACAATGAGCAGTTCTTC	CASSSRTGGLYNEQFF
TRBD1	TRBV5-6	-	TRBJ1-2	TGTGCCAGCAGCTTGGTCCTCCCAGGGGGCTATGGCTACACCTTC	CASSLVLPGGYGYTF
-	TRBV11-3	-	TRBJ2-5	TGTGCCAGCAGCTTCGGACAGCCCCAAGAGACCCAGTACTTC	CASSFGQPQETQYF
-	TRBV7-3	once	TRBJ2-1	TGTGCCAGCAGCCCCCGCGGGGCAACCCTCAATGAGCAGTTCTTC	CASSPRGATLNEQFF
-	TRBV12-3/TRBV12-4	few	TRBJ2-7	TGTGCCAGCACACAGGGTTTCCCCTACGAGCAGTACTTC	CASTQGFPYEQYF
TRBD1	TRBV18	-	TRBJ1-5	TGTGCCAGCCAGGGGGAGTTCGATCAGCCCCAGCATTTT	CASQGEFDQPQHF
TRBD2	TRBV30	once	TRBJ2-3	TGTGCCTGGAGTGGCCGGGGCGGGGGAGGCACAGATACGCAGTATTTT	CAWSGRGGGGTDTQYF
-	TRBV6-5	-	TRBJ1-6	TGTGCCAGCAGTCCAGAGGAGTATAATTCACCCCTCCACTTT	CASSPEEYNSPLHF